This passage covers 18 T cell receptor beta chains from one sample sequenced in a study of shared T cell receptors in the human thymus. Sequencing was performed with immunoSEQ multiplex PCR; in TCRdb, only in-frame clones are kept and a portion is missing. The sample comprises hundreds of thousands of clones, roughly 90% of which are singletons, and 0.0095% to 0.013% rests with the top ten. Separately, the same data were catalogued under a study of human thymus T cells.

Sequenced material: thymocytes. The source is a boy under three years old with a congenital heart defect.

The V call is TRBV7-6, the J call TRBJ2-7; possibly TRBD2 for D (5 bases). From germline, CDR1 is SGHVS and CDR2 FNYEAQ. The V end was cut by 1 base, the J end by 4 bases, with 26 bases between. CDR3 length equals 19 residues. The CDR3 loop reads CASSLGFGGGLHSNYEQYF. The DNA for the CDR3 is TGTGCCAGCAGCTTAGGATTTGGCGGAGGCCTGCATTCAAATTACGAGCAGTACTTC.

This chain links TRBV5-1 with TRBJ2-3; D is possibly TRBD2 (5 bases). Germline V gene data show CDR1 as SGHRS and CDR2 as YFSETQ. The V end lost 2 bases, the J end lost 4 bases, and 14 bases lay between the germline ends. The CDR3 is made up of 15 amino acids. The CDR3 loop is CASSLEGLAPDTQYF. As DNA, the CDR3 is TGCGCCAGCAGCTTAGAAGGGCTAGCTCCAGATACGCAGTATTTT.

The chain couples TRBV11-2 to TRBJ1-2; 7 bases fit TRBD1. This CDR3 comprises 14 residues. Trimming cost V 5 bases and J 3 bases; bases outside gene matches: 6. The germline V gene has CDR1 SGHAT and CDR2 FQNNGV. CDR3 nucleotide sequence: TGTGCCAGCAGCAGGGACAGCCTTTACTATGGCTACACCTTC. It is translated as CASSRDSLYYGYTF. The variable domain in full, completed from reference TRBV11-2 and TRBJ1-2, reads EAGVAQSPRYKIIEKRQSVAFWCNPISGHATLYWYQQILGQGPKLLIQFQNNGVVDDSQLPKDRFSAERLKGVDSTLKIQPAKLEDSAVYLCASSRDSLYYGYTFGSGTRLTVV.

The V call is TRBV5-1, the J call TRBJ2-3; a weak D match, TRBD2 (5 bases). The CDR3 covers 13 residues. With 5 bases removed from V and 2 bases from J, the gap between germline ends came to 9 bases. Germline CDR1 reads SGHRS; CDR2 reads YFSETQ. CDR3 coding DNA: TGCGCCAGCAGTGAGCGGCCCACAGATACGCAGTATTTT. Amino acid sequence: CASSERPTDTQYF.

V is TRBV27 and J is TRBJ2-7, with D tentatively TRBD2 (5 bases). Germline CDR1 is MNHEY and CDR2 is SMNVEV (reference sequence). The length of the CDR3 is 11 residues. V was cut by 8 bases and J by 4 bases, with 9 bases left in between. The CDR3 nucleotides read TGTGCCAGCGCGGGTCGGTACGAGCAGTACTTC. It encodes CASAGRYEQYF.

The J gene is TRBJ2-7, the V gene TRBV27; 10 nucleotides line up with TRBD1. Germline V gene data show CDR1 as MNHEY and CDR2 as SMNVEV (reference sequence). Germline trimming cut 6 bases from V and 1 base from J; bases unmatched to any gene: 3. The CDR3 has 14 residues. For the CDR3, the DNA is TGTGCCAGCAGGGGGACAGGGGCTTCCTACGAGCAGTACTTC. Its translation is CASRGTGASYEQYF.

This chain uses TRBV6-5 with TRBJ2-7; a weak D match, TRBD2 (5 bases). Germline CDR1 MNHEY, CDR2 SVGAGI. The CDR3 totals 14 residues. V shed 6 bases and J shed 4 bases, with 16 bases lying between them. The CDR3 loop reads CASRGGTGIYEQYF. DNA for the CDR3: TGTGCCAGCAGGGGTGGAACGGGGATTTACGAGCAGTACTTC.

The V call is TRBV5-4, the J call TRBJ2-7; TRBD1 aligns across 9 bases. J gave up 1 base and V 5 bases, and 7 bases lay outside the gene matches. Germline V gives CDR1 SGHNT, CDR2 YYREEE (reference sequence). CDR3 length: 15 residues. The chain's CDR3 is CASSSRTGESYEQYF. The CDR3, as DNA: TGTGCCAGCAGTTCTCGGACAGGGGAGTCCTACGAGCAGTACTTC. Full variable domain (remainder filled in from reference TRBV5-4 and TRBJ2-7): ETGVTQSPTHLIKTRGQQVTLRCSSQSGHNTVSWYQQALGQGPQFIFQYYREEENGRGNFPPRFSGLQFPNYSSELNVNALELDDSALYLCASSSRTGESYEQYFGPGTRLTVT.

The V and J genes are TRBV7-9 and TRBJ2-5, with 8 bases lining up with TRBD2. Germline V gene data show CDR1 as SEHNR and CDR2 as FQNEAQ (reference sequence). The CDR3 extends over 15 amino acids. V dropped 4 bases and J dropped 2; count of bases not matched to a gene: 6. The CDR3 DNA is TGTGCCAGCAGCTGGGGGACTAGGTCGCAAGAGACCCAGTACTTC. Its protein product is CASSWGTRSQETQYF.

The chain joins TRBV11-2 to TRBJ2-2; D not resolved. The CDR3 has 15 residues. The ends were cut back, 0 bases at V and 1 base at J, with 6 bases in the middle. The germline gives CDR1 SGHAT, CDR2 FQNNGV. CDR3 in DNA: TGTGCCAGCAGCTTAGACCCCGTGAACACCGGGGAGCTGTTTTTT. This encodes CASSLDPVNTGELFF.

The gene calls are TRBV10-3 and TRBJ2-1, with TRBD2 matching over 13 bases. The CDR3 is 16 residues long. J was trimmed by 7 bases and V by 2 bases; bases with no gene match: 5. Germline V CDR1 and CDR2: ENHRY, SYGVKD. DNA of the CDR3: TGTGCCATCAGTGAGGAAGGACTAGCGGGAGAAAATGAGCAGTTCTTC. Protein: CAISEEGLAGENEQFF.

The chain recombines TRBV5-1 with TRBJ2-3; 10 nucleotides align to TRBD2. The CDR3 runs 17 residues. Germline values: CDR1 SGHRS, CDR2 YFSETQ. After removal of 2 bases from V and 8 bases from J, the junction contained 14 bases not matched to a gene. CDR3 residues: CASSFSRTSGPQPTQYF. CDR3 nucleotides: TGCGCCAGCAGCTTCTCCCGGACTAGCGGCCCACAACCTACGCAGTATTTT.

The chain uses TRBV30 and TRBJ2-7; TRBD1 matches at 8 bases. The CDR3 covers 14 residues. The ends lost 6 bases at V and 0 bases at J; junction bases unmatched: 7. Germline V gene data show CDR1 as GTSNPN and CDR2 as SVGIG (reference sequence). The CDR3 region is CACLGQVSSYEQYF. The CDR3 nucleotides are TGTGCCTGCTTGGGACAGGTCAGCTCCTACGAGCAGTACTTC.

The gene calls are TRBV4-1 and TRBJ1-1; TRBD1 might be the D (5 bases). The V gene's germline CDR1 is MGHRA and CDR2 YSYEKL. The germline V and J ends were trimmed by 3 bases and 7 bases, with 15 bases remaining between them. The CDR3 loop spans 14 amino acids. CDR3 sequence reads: CASSHRPWDFEAFF. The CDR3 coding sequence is TGCGCCAGCAGCCACCGGCCGTGGGACTTTGAAGCTTTCTTT.

DNA of the CDR3: TGTGCCAGCAGTTTTAGCGGGAGCTACGAGCAGTACTTC. It encodes CASSFSGSYEQYF. The chain uses TRBV5-4 and TRBJ2-7; TRBD2 matches at 9 bases. The germline V gene encodes CDR1 SGHNT and CDR2 YYREEE (reference sequence). Germline trimming cut 5 bases from V and 3 bases from J; bases unmatched to any gene: 3. This CDR3 is 13 amino acids long.

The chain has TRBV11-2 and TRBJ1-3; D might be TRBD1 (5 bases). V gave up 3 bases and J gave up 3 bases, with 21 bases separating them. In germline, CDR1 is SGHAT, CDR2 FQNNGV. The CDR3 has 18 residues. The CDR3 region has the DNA TGTGCCAGCAGCTTCGGGACTCCCCGGGCTTCCTTTGGAAACACCATATATTTT. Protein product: CASSFGTPRASFGNTIYF.

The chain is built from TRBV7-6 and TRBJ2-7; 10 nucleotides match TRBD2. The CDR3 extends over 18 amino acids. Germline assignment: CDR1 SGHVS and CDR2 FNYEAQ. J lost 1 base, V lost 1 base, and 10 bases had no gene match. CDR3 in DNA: TGTGCCAGCAGCTTAGATTCGGAGCGGGAGGGCCTTTCCTACGAGCAGTACTTC. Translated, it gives CASSLDSEREGLSYEQYF.

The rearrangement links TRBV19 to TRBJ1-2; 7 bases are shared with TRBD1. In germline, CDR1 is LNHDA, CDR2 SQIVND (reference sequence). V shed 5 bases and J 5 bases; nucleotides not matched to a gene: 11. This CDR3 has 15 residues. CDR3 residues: CASSPRDSTFYGYTF. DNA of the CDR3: TGTGCCAGTAGTCCACGGGACAGCACCTTTTATGGCTACACCTTC.